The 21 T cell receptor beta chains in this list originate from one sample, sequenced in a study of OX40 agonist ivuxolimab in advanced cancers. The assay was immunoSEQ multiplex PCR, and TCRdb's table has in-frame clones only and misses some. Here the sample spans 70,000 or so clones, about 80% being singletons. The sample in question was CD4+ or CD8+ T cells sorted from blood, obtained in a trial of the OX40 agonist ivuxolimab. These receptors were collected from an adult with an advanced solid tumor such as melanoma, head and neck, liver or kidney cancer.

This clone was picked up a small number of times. The CDR3 spells CAWSVTELTLHF. The CDR3 DNA reads as TGTGCCTGGAGTGTGACGGAGCTAACCCTCCACTTT. The V call is TRBV30, the J call TRBJ1-6; D uncertain. The length of the CDR3 is 12 residues. In germline, CDR1 is GTSNPN, CDR2 SVGIG (reference sequence). Trimming shortened V by 0 bases and J by 14 bases, and 11 bases separated the two germline ends.

CDR3 loop: CASSQGWSGRGNEQFF. In DNA, the CDR3 is TGCGCCAGCAGCCAAGGGTGGAGCGGGAGAGGCAATGAGCAGTTCTTC. The chain links TRBV4-1 to TRBJ2-1, with TRBD2 identical over 8 bases. The V gene end was trimmed by 1 base and the J gene end by 6 bases; junction bases not matched to a gene: 8. CDR1 and CDR2 (germline): MGHRA, YSYEKL. The CDR3 loop spans 16 amino acids.

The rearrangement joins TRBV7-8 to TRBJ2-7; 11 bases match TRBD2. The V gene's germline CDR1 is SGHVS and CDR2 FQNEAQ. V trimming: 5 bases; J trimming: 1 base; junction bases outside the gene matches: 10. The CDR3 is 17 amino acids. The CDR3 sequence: CASSLGLAASRSYEQYF. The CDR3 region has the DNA TGTGCCAGCAGCCTGGGACTAGCGGCTTCTCGGTCCTACGAGCAGTACTTC.

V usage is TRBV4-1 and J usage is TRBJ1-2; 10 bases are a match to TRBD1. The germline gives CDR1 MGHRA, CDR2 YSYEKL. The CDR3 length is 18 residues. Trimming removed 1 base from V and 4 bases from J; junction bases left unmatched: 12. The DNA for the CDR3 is TGCGCCAGCAGCCAAGGAGGGACAGGGGCTCAAAGGGGCTATGGCTACACCTTC. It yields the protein CASSQGGTGAQRGYGYTF.

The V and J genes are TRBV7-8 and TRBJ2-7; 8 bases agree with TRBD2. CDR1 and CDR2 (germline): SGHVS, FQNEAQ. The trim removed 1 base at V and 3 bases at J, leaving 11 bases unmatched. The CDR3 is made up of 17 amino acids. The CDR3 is CASSLEWVSGTRYEQYF. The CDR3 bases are TGTGCCAGCAGCTTAGAGTGGGTTAGCGGGACGCGCTACGAGCAGTACTTC.

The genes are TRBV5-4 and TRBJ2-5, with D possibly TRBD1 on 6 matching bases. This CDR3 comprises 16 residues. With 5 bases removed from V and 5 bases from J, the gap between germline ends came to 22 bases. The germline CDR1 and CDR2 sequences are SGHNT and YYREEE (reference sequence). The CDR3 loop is CASRQPIRGGRETQYF. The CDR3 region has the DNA TGTGCCAGCAGACAACCCATCAGGGGTGGACGGGAGACCCAGTACTTC. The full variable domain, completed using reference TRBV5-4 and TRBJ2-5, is ETGVTQSPTHLIKTRGQQVTLRCSSQSGHNTVSWYQQALGQGPQFIFQYYREEENGRGNFPPRFSGLQFPNYSSELNVNALELDDSALYLCASRQPIRGGRETQYFGPGTRLLVL.

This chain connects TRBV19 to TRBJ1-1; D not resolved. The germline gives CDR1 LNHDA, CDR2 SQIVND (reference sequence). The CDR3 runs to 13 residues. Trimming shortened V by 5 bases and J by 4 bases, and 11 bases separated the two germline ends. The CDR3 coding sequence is TGTGCCAGTAGTGAGGGAGTCGTCACTGAAGCTTTCTTT. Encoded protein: CASSEGVVTEAFF.

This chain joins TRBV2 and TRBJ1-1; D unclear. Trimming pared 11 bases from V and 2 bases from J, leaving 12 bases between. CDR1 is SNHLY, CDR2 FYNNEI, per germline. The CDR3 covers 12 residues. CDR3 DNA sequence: TGTGCCGGAAGACTGGGTAACACTGAAGCTTTCTTT. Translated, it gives CAGRLGNTEAFF. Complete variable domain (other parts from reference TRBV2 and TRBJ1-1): EPEVTQTPSHQVTQMGQEVILRCVPISNHLYFYWYRQILGQKVEFLVSFYNNEISEKSEIFDDQFSVERPDGSNFTLKIRSTKLEDSAMYFCAGRLGNTEAFFGQGTRLTVV.

This CDR3 reads CASRETGPQNYGYTF. Here the CDR3 DNA reads TGTGCCAGCCGGGAGACAGGGCCCCAAAACTATGGCTACACCTTC. This rearrangement joins TRBV27 to TRBJ1-2; 7 bases map to TRBD1. CDR3 length equals 15 residues. The ends lost 8 bases at V and 2 bases at J; junction bases unmatched: 11. The germline V gene has CDR1 MNHEY and CDR2 SMNVEV (reference sequence).

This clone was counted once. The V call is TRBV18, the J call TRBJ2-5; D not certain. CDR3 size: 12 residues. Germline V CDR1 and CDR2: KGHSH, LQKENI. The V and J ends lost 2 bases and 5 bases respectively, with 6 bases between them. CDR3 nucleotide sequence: TGTGCCAGCTCACCAACGGATGAGACCCAGTACTTC. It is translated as CASSPTDETQYF.

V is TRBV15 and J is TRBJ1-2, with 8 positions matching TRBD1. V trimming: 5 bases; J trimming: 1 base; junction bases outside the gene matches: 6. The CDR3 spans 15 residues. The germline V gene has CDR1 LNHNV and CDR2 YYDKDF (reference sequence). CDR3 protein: CATSGRDRLNYGYTF. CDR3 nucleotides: TGTGCCACCAGCGGCCGGGACAGGCTTAACTATGGCTACACCTTC. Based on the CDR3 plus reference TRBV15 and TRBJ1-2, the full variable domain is DAMVIQNPRYQVTQFGKPVTLSCSQTLNHNVMYWYQQKSSQAPKLLFHYYDKDFNNEADTPDNFQSRRPNTSFCFLDIRSPGLGDTAMYLCATSGRDRLNYGYTFGSGTRLTVV.

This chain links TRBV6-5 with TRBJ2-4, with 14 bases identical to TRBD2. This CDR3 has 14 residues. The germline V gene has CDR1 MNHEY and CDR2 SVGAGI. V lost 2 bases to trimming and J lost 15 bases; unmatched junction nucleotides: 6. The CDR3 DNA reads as TGTGCCAGCAGTTACGGACTAGCGGGGGGCCCCAGGTACTTC. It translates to CASSYGLAGGPRYF.

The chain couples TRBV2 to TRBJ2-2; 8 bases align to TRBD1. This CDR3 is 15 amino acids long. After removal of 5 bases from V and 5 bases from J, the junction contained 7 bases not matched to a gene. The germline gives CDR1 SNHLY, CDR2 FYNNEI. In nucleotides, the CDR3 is TGTGCCAGCAGTCAGGACAGGGACGGAACCGGGGAGCTGTTTTTT. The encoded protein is CASSQDRDGTGELFF.

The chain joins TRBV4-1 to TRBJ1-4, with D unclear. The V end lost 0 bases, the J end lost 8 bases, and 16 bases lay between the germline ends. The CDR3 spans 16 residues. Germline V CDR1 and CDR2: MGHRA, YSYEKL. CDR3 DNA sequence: TGCGCCAGCAGCCAAGATAGCAGTGATATTCGGGAAAAACTGTTTTTT. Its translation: CASSQDSSDIREKLFF.

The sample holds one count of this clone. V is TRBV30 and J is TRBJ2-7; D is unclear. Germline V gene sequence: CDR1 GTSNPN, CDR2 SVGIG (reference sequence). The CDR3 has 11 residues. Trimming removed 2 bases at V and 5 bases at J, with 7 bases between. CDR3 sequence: CAWSHDHEQYF. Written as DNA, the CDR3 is TGTGCCTGGAGTCACGACCACGAGCAGTACTTC.

CDR3: CASSSGGRPPTDTQYF. Written as DNA, the CDR3 is TGCGCCAGCAGCTCTGGCGGGAGGCCCCCCACAGATACGCAGTATTTT. The V and J genes are TRBV10-1 and TRBJ2-3, with TRBD2 identical over 8 bases. CDR3 size: 16 residues. V lost 6 bases to trimming and J lost 2 bases; unmatched junction nucleotides: 10. From germline, CDR1 is WNHNN and CDR2 SYGVQD (reference sequence).

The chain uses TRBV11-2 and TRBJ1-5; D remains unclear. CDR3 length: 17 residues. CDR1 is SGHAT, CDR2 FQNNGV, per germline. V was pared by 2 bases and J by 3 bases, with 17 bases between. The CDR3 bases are TGTGCCAGCAGCTTAACCGGGAAACCCAGCTTCAATCAGCCCCAGCATTTT. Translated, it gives CASSLTGKPSFNQPQHF.

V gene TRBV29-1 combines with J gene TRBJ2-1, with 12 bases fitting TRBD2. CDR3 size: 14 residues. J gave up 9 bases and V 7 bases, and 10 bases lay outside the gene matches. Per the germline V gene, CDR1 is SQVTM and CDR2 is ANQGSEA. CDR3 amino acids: CSAERTSGIGEQFF. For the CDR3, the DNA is TGCAGCGCCGAGAGGACTAGCGGGATTGGTGAGCAGTTCTTC.

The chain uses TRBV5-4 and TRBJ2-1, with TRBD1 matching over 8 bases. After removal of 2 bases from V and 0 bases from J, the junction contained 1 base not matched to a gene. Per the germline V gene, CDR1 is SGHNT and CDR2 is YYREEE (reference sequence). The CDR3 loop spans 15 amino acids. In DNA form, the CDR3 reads TGTGCCAGCAGCTTCGACAGGGGCTCCTACAATGAGCAGTTCTTC. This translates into CASSFDRGSYNEQFF. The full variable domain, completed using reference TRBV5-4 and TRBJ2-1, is ETGVTQSPTHLIKTRGQQVTLRCSSQSGHNTVSWYQQALGQGPQFIFQYYREEENGRGNFPPRFSGLQFPNYSSELNVNALELDDSALYLCASSFDRGSYNEQFFGPGTRLTVL.

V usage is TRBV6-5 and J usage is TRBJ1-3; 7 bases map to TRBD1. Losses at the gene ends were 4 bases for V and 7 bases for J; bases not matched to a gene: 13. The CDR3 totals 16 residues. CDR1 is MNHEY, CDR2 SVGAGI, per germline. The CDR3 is CASSSNQGGTLNTIYF. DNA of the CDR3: TGTGCCAGCAGTTCCAATCAGGGGGGAACTCTCAACACCATATATTTT.

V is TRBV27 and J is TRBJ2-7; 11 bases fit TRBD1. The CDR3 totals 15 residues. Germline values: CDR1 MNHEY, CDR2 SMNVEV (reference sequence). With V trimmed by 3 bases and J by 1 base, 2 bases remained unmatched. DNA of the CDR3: TGTGCCAGCAGTTTGGACAGGGGGCTATCCTACGAGCAGTACTTC. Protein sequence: CASSLDRGLSYEQYF.